Listed here are 16 T cell receptor beta chains from one sample, sequenced in a study of blood T cell repertoires in COVID-19. Sequencing was performed with immunoSEQ multiplex PCR; in TCRdb, only in-frame clones are kept and a portion is missing. The sample carries 170,000 or so clones, around 73% recorded once. The sample comprised PBMCs or T cells enriched from blood (not recorded which). The receptors were sampled from a woman in her forties or fifties who had recovered from COVID-19.

This CDR3 reads CASSAGTGGLNEQFF. The CDR3 nucleotides are TGTGCCAGCAGCGCTGGGACAGGGGGCCTGAATGAGCAGTTCTTC. V usage is TRBV3-1 (or the pseudogene TRBV3-2) and J usage is TRBJ2-1, with 12 bases fitting TRBD1. V trimming: 5 bases; J trimming: 7 bases; junction bases outside the gene matches: 6. There are 15 residues in the CDR3. The germline gives CDR1 LGHDT, CDR2 YNNKEL (reference sequence).

The chain couples TRBV27 to TRBJ1-3; no clear D. Germline CDR1 MNHEY, CDR2 SMNVEV (reference sequence). The CDR3 totals 13 residues. The CDR3 sequence is CGTRRSSGNTIYF. CDR3 bases: TGTGGGACTCGGAGGAGCTCTGGAAACACCATATATTTT.

Many counts were recorded for this clone. CDR3 in DNA: TGCGCCAGCAGCTCATATGAGCACTTCCCAGGGACCCAGTACTTC. It is translated as CASSSYEHFPGTQYF. The chain uses TRBV5-1 and TRBJ2-5; D unclear. The CDR3 length is 15 residues. Per germline, CDR1 SGHRS and CDR2 YFSETQ. The germline V and J ends were trimmed by 3 bases and 7 bases, with 19 bases remaining between them.

This sequence joins TRBV7-2 and TRBJ2-5; D is ambiguous. Germline V lookup: CDR1 SGHTA, CDR2 FQGNSA. V was shortened by 4 bases and J by 2 bases, with 5 bases between the two germline ends. The CDR3 is 12 residues long. The DNA of the CDR3 is TGTGCCAGCAGCTCAACTCAAGAGACCCAGTACTTC. Translating it yields CASSSTQETQYF.

V is TRBV5-1 and J is TRBJ2-2; D perhaps matches TRBD2 (7 bases). Germline lookup yields CDR1 SGHRS and CDR2 YFSETQ. The CDR3 runs to 15 residues. V was pared by 2 bases and J by 5 bases, with 13 bases between. The CDR3 region is CASSFGGRQTGELFF. CDR3 DNA sequence: TGCGCCAGCAGCTTCGGGGGGCGCCAGACCGGGGAGCTGTTTTTT.

This clone showed up just once. The V call is TRBV6-5, the J call TRBJ2-7; the match to TRBD2 covers 8 bases. The germline V gene has CDR1 MNHEY and CDR2 SVGAGI. V lost 2 bases, J lost 6 bases, and 6 bases stayed unmatched. The CDR3 has 14 residues. CDR3 in amino acids: CASSYQAGDLEQYF. As DNA, the CDR3 is TGTGCCAGCAGTTACCAAGCGGGAGACCTCGAGCAGTACTTC.

The chain is built from TRBV28 and TRBJ1-2, with TRBD1 matching over 8 bases. Germline CDR1 MDHEN, CDR2 SYDVKM. The CDR3 length is 14 residues. Germline trimming cut 5 bases from V and 4 bases from J; bases unmatched to any gene: 6. CDR3 sequence (DNA): TGTGCCAGCAGTGCAGGGGACAGGCCCTATGGCTACACCTTC. Protein: CASSAGDRPYGYTF.

The gene calls are TRBV18 and TRBJ1-1; 7 bases agree with TRBD1. CDR1 is KGHSH, CDR2 LQKENI, per germline. The V segment lost 4 bases and the J segment 11 bases; nucleotides outside the gene matches: 13. The CDR3 length is 14 residues. The CDR3 sequence is CASSLRQGEFVAFF. The CDR3 DNA sequence: TGTGCCAGCTCACTTAGACAGGGTGAATTTGTGGCTTTCTTT.

This clone was seen once. V usage is TRBV18 and J usage is TRBJ2-1; D ambiguous. This CDR3 spans 11 amino acids. With 6 bases removed from V and 8 bases from J, the gap between germline ends came to 8 bases. Germline CDR1 reads KGHSH; CDR2 reads LQKENI. CDR3 in DNA: TGTGCCAGCTCTCCCGGTCATGAGCAGTTCTTC. It codes for CASSPGHEQFF.

This sequence joins TRBV9 and TRBJ2-1; TRBD2 is a possible D gene (5 bases). V lost 0 bases and J 3 bases, leaving 10 bases between the germline ends. The germline gives CDR1 SGDLS, CDR2 YYNGEE. This CDR3 is built from 15 residues. The CDR3 DNA follows: TGTGCCAGCAGCGTAGGCGCGGGCATCTACAATGAGCAGTTCTTC. Encoded protein: CASSVGAGIYNEQFF.

The J gene is TRBJ2-5, the V gene TRBV5-1; 8 nucleotides align to TRBD1. Germline CDR1 reads SGHRS; CDR2 reads YFSETQ. The CDR3 totals 16 residues. Trimming at V came to 1 base and at J to 4 bases, leaving 9 bases not matched to a gene. This chain's CDR3 is CASSLSGQGVRETQYF. Written as DNA, the CDR3 is TGCGCCAGCAGCTTGTCTGGACAGGGCGTGAGAGAGACCCAGTACTTC.

V and J are TRBV19 and TRBJ2-1; TRBD2 agrees at 12 bases. The CDR3 is 17 residues long. Germline V CDR1 and CDR2: LNHDA, SQIVND (reference sequence). V was pared by 6 bases and J by 6 bases, with 12 bases of the junction left unmatched. The CDR3 is CASSRGASSGRANEQFF. CDR3 sequence (DNA): TGTGCCAGTAGCCGAGGGGCATCTAGCGGGAGGGCCAATGAGCAGTTCTTC.

V is TRBV28 and J is TRBJ2-3; D is possibly TRBD1 (7 bases). Deletions cut 11 bases from V and 9 bases from J, with 15 bases between. This CDR3 has 11 residues. CDR1 MDHEN and CDR2 SYDVKM come from the germline V gene. CDR3 coding DNA: TGTGCCGCGGAGGGGGCGGGGACGCAGTATTTT. This translates into CAAEGAGTQYF.

The chain couples TRBV10-3 to TRBJ2-1; 7 bases are a match to TRBD2. The CDR3 length is 19 residues. Per germline, CDR1 ENHRY and CDR2 SYGVKD. J was trimmed by 0 bases and V by 0 bases; bases with no gene match: 11. The CDR3 region is CAISESRGRASGSYNEQFF. In DNA, the CDR3 is TGTGCCATCAGTGAGTCCCGAGGGAGGGCTAGCGGCTCCTACAATGAGCAGTTCTTC.

The chain joins TRBV5-6 to TRBJ2-2; possibly TRBD1 for D (6 bases). Trimming cost V 6 bases and J 1 base, with 13 bases left between them. Germline CDR1 reads SGHDT; CDR2 reads YYEEEE. CDR3 length equals 15 residues. In DNA, the CDR3 is TGTGCCAGCACCTTTGGCAGGGGGAACACCGGGGAGCTGTTTTTT. Translated, it gives CASTFGRGNTGELFF.

V gene TRBV6-2 or TRBV6-3 combines with J gene TRBJ1-1; possible D gene TRBD1, 5 bases. Germline CDR1 reads MNHEY; CDR2 reads SVGEGT. The length of the CDR3 is 16 residues. The germline V and J ends were trimmed by 2 bases and 5 bases, with 18 bases remaining between them. In DNA form, the CDR3 reads TGTGCCAGCAGTTACGTCCCGACGGCAGGGCCAACTGAAGCTTTCTTT. Its translation: CASSYVPTAGPTEAFF.